Listed below are T cell receptor beta chains from one sample, sequenced in a study of Ad26.COV2.S vaccination and SARS-CoV-2 variants. The table came from immunoSEQ multiplex PCR; TCRdb's copy has only in-frame clones and leaves some out. This sample has approximately 300,000 clones, with about 86% found just once. Sequencing used peripheral blood, obtained in a trial of Ad26.COV2.S vaccine versus placebo. These receptors all come from a person between 18 and 65 years old who received the Ad26.COV2.S COVID-19 vaccine or a placebo. Both conserved end residues are trimmed from each CDR3.

v_call: TRBV10-3; cdr3_aa: AAYQGQGTTEAF
v_call: TRBV10-3; cdr3_aa: AISARTETYEQY
v_call: TRBV19; cdr3_aa: ASSVVATNEKLF
v_call: TRBV6-5; cdr3_aa: ASMMTGKRDTEAF
v_call: TRBV6-5; cdr3_aa: ASSYGAVELTYEQY
v_call: TRBV7-2; cdr3_aa: ASSLAGQSTDTQY
v_call: TRBV5-5; cdr3_aa: ASSLQRNTEAF
v_call: TRBV5-6; cdr3_aa: ASSRTDIPEAF
v_call: TRBV5-1; cdr3_aa: ASSWGGRGGYEQY
v_call: TRBV7-8; cdr3_aa: ASSSQGDYGYT
v_call: TRBV7-2; cdr3_aa: ASSWGAQNTEAF
v_call: TRBV10-1; cdr3_aa: ASSEGSNEQF
v_call: TRBV7-2; cdr3_aa: ASSGRTSGGSYEQY
v_call: TRBV7-9; cdr3_aa: ASSLRQGDEKLF
v_call: TRBV9; cdr3_aa: ASSPHAGGNQPQH
v_call: TRBV7-6; cdr3_aa: ASSPGTGLETQY
v_call: TRBV2; cdr3_aa: ASTQDRGQETQY
v_call: TRBV4-3; cdr3_aa: ASSQSRGAIWSDRGYGYT
v_call: TRBV2; cdr3_aa: ASRGSGGGGTEAF
v_call: TRBV7-2; cdr3_aa: ASSLGGIGNTIY
v_call: TRBV5-8; cdr3_aa: ASSLGQRNQPQH
v_call: TRBV28; cdr3_aa: ASSPPGSRGEQY
v_call: TRBV14; cdr3_aa: ASSQRLTGANVLT
v_call: TRBV6-2/TRBV6-3; cdr3_aa: ASSYKGSQGSYGYT
v_call: TRBV30; cdr3_aa: AWDRLRNTGELF
v_call: TRBV6-5; cdr3_aa: ASSYGTGHGTEAF
v_call: TRBV30; cdr3_aa: AWLPRTSGGALAKNIQY
v_call: TRBV5-1; cdr3_aa: ASSLWGQGSDTQY
v_call: TRBV4-3; cdr3_aa: ASSQGQGTNEKLF
v_call: TRBV24-1; cdr3_aa: ATNVRDFPYEQY
v_call: TRBV18; cdr3_aa: ASSPPGLNNKQY
v_call: TRBV18; cdr3_aa: ASSLGSPTEAF
v_call: TRBV19; cdr3_aa: ASSHAFEKGQETQY
v_call: TRBV5-1; cdr3_aa: ASSPDTTNEKLF
v_call: TRBV5-6; cdr3_aa: ASSTRRDYEQY
v_call: TRBV18; cdr3_aa: ASSPPAPNTEAF
v_call: TRBV5-1; cdr3_aa: ASSSRIGRNEKLF
v_call: TRBV2; cdr3_aa: ASRTNRNTEAF
v_call: TRBV30; cdr3_aa: AWSVQVVGYT
v_call: TRBV5-1; cdr3_aa: ASRAGTTNSPLH
v_call: TRBV6-5; cdr3_aa: ASSSRVGGYSPLH
v_call: TRBV6-6; cdr3_aa: ASTEGWPGSSYEQY